This is a list of T cell receptor beta chains from one sample in a study of cytomegalovirus exposure and HLA in healthy donors. Profiling relied on immunoSEQ multiplex PCR, and the TCRdb table lists in-frame clones only, not all of them. This sample has around 200,000 clones, with around 83% found just once. The specimen sequenced was PBMCs. These receptors were collected from a man aged 50-60 years in good health and CMV-seronegative. Both conserved end residues are part of each CDR3. Each record gives: D gene, clone size, J gene, V gene, CDR3 protein, CDR3 DNA. The D gene is left open where the match is weak. The size field is filled for only some rows; it gives once, few, many or a size class.

>.|.|TRBJ1-1|TRBV6-5
CASIPSPRNTEAFF
TGTGCCAGCATCCCCTCCCCGCGGAACACTGAAGCTTTCTTT
>TRBD2|.|TRBJ2-7|TRBV28
CASNSPSGSGEQYF
TGTGCCAGCAACTCTCCTAGCGGGAGTGGCGAGCAGTACTTC
>.|once|TRBJ1-3|TRBV7-2
CASSFQGTRSGNTIYF
TGTGCCAGCAGCTTCCAGGGAACAAGAAGTGGAAACACCATATATTTT
>TRBD2|.|TRBJ2-1|TRBV30
CAWSGLAGGYNEQFF
TGTGCCTGGAGTGGATTAGCGGGAGGGTACAATGAGCAGTTCTTC
>TRBD1|few|TRBJ1-4|TRBV5-8
CASSQMTGHEKLFF
TGTGCCAGCAGCCAGATGACAGGGCACGAAAAACTGTTTTTT
>.|.|TRBJ2-7|TRBV27
CASSLGPSYEQYF
TGTGCCAGCAGTTTAGGCCCGTCCTACGAGCAGTACTTC
>.|.|TRBJ2-7|TRBV29-1
CSVGGATPAPYEQYF
TGCAGCGTGGGGGGGGCTACTCCGGCCCCCTACGAGCAGTACTTC
>TRBD2|.|TRBJ2-3|TRBV4-3
CASSQESWVAGGNTDTQYF
TGCGCCAGCAGCCAAGAATCGTGGGTAGCGGGGGGTAACACAGATACGCAGTATTTT
>.|.|TRBJ2-6|TRBV5-1
CASSPPVGSGANVLTF
TGCGCCAGCAGCCCCCCGGTCGGGTCTGGGGCCAACGTCCTGACTTTC
>TRBD2|few|TRBJ2-5|TRBV9
CASSQSLGGSETQYF
TGTGCCAGCAGCCAGTCTCTCGGGGGGTCGGAGACCCAGTACTTC
>TRBD1|.|TRBJ2-5|TRBV2
CASSYGQGAPRETQYF
TGTGCCAGCAGTTACGGACAGGGGGCGCCCCGGGAGACCCAGTACTTC
>.|few|TRBJ1-4|TRBV7-2
CASSLDRSAEKLFF
TGTGCCAGCAGCTTAGACCGTTCCGCGGAAAAACTGTTTTTT
>.|few|TRBJ1-1|TRBV29-1
CSVEGGRGTEAFF
TGCAGCGTTGAAGGCGGCCGGGGCACTGAAGCTTTCTTT
>.|.|TRBJ1-2|TRBV30
CAWRGGVGRVYTF
TGTGCCTGGAGGGGGGGGGTGGGGAGGGTCTACACCTTC
>.|once|TRBJ1-3|TRBV5-1
CASSLERAGNTIYF
TGCGCCAGCAGCTTGGAGCGCGCGGGAAACACCATATATTTT
>TRBD2|.|TRBJ2-1|TRBV28
CASRALAGGLNEQFF
TGTGCCAGCAGGGCACTAGCGGGAGGGCTCAATGAGCAGTTCTTC
>TRBD2|.|TRBJ2-3|TRBV7-9
CAIRGVGDTPDTQYF
TGTGCCATCCGGGGGGTGGGCGACACCCCAGATACGCAGTATTTT
>TRBD2|.|TRBJ2-3|TRBV10-3
CAISMTSGGSDTQYF
TGTGCCATCAGTATGACTAGCGGGGGTTCAGATACGCAGTATTTT
>.|.|TRBJ2-2|TRBV7-3
CASSLQTNTGELFF
TGTGCCAGCAGCCTCCAGACAAACACCGGGGAGCTGTTTTTT
>.|.|TRBJ1-6|TRBV19
CASSYVGGAPLHF
TGTGCCAGTAGTTACGTGGGGGGAGCACCCCTCCACTTT
>.|.|TRBJ2-6|TRBV19
CASSGLSTGANVLTF
TGTGCCAGTAGTGGACTGTCGACTGGGGCCAACGTCCTGACTTTC
>.|.|TRBJ1-4|TRBV19
CASSMPRGALNEKLFF
TGTGCCAGTAGTATGCCCCGGGGGGCCCTTAATGAAAAACTGTTTTTT
>TRBD1|.|TRBJ2-7|TRBV11-1
CASSSGLGQNPYEQYF
TGTGCCAGCAGCTCCGGCCTGGGACAGAATCCCTACGAGCAGTACTTC
>.|few|TRBJ1-1|TRBV6-5
CASSYGGSTEAFF
TGTGCCAGCAGTTACGGGGGGTCCACTGAAGCTTTCTTT
>TRBD1|.|TRBJ1-5|TRBV7-2
CASSSGQGDQPQHF
TGTGCCAGCAGCTCCGGACAGGGGGATCAGCCCCAGCATTTT
>.|once|TRBJ1-4|TRBV27
CASSYRSPNEKLFF
TGTGCCAGCAGCTACAGGAGCCCAAATGAAAAACTGTTTTTT
>.|.|TRBJ1-3|TRBV30
CAWTKTGNTIYF
TGTGCCTGGACAAAAACTGGAAACACCATATATTTT
>.|.|TRBJ2-7|TRBV6-1
CASSEPGIPVYEQYF
TGTGCCAGCAGTGAACCGGGAATTCCGGTCTACGAGCAGTACTTC
>.|.|TRBJ1-1|TRBV7-2
CASSSRGTSAEAFF
TGTGCCAGCAGCTCCAGGGGTACGAGCGCTGAAGCTTTCTTT
>TRBD1|.|TRBJ2-7|TRBV10-3
CAISDRGRSDEQYF
TGTGCCATCAGTGACAGGGGGCGATCCGACGAGCAGTACTTC
>.|.|TRBJ1-2|TRBV7-2
CASSQNNDGYTF
TGTGCCAGCAGCCAAAACAATGATGGCTACACCTTC
>.|.|TRBJ2-3|TRBV2
CASGGGTDTQYF
TGTGCCAGCGGAGGGGGCACAGATACGCAGTATTTT
>TRBD1|.|TRBJ2-1|TRBV7-7
CASSLQPGGIPNEQFF
TGTGCTAGCAGCTTACAACCAGGGGGCATTCCCAATGAGCAGTTCTTC
>.|.|TRBJ1-2|TRBV9
CASSPWTDSYGYTF
TGTGCCAGCAGCCCCTGGACAGACAGCTATGGCTACACCTTC
>TRBD2|once|TRBJ2-3|TRBV6-1
CASRTTSGGTDTQYF
TGTGCCAGCAGGACGACTAGCGGGGGCACAGATACGCAGTATTTT
>.|.|TRBJ2-5|TRBV7-2
CASSPRPSLVKETQYF
TGTGCCAGCAGCCCCAGACCGAGTCTAGTCAAAGAGACCCAGTACTTC